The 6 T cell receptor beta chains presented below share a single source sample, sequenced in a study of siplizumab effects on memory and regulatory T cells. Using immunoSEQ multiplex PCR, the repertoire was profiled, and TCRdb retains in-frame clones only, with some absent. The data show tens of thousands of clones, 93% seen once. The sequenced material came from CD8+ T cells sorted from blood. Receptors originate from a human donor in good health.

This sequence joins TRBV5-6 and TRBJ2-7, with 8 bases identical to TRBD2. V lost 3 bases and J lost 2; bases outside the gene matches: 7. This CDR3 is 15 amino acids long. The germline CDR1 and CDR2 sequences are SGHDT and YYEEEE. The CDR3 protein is CASSYAPGGAYEQYF. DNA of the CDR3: TGTGCCAGCAGCTACGCCCCGGGGGGGGCCTACGAGCAGTACTTC.

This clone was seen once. The CDR3 bases are TGTGCCAGTACCGCATTGGGGTACACTGAAGCTTTCTTT. Protein product: CASTALGYTEAFF. The genes are TRBV19 and TRBJ1-1; no definite D call. CDR3 length: 13 residues. The ends were cut back, 7 bases at V and 3 bases at J, with 12 bases in the middle. Germline V lookup: CDR1 LNHDA, CDR2 SQIVND (reference sequence).

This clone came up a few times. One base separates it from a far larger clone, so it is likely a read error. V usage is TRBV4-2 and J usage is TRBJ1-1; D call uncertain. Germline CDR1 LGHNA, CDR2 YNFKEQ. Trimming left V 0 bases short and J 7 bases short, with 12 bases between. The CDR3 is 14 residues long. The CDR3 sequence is CASSQDPQKLEAFF. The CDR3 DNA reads TGTGCCAGCAGCCAAGATCCACAGAAGCTTGAAGCTTTCTTT.

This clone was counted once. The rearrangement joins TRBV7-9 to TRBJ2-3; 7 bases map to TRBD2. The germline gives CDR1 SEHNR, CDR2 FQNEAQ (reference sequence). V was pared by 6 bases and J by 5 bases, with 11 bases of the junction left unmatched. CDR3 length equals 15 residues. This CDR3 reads CASSRVSGVRDTQYF. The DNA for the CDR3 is TGTGCCAGCAGTCGAGTAAGCGGGGTGAGAGATACGCAGTATTTT.

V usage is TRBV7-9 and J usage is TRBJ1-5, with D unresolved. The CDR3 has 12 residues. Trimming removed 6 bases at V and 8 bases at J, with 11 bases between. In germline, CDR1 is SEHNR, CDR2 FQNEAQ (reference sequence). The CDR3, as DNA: TGTGCCAGCAGTTCCACCTTCGAGCCCCAGCATTTT. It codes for CASSSTFEPQHF.

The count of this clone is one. CDR3 nucleotides: TGTGCCAGCAGCAAAGAGGGACAGGAGATTTACGAGCAGTACTTC. Protein: CASSKEGQEIYEQYF. The chain is built from TRBV21-1 and TRBJ2-7; TRBD1 is the table's D call and was not checked against the DNA. TRBV21-1 constitutes a pseudogene. This CDR3 has 15 residues.